This TCR beta chain originates from a study of regulatory dendritic cells for organ transplantation. The sample holds a few counts of this clone. The target antigen is unknown. Allogeneic regulatory or mature dendritic cells were co-cultured for 5 days with CFSE-labeled sorted T cells at 1:10. Germline V gene data show CDR1 as SGDLS and CDR2 as YYNGEE. V lost 2 bases and J lost 0, with 11 bases in between. There are 15 residues in the CDR3. Findings and limits, study-wide: Memory CD8+ T cells were the most oligoclonal; naive cells were highly diverse. Mature dendritic cells appeared to drive more memory CD8+ clonal expansion than regulatory ones.

The method was immunoSEQ multiplex PCR; TCRdb's version includes in-frame clones alone and lacks a portion of them. Among about 12,000 clones listed, about 60% were seen once. Sequencing was carried out using naive CD8+ T cells from blood cultured with dendritic cells. Subset indicated: CD45RA+ naive T cells. The TCR comes from a human donor in good health. The chain is built from TRBV9 and TRBJ1-2; D is unclear. In DNA, the CDR3 is TGTGCCAGCAGCGTCGGCGGTCAAACTAACTATGGCTACACCTTC. This gives the protein CASSVGGQTNYGYTF.